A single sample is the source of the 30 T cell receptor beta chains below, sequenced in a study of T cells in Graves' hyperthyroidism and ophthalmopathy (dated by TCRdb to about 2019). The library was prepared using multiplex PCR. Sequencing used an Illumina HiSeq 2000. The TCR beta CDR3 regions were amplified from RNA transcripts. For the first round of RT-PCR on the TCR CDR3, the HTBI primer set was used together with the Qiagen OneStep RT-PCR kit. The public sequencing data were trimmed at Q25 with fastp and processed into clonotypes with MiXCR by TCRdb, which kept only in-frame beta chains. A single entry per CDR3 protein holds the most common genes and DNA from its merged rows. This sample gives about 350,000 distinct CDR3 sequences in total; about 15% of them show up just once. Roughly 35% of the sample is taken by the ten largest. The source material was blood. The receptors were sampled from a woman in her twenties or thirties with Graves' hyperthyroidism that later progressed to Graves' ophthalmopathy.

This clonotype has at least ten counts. CDR3 sequence: CASSRIGPNEQFF. In DNA, the CDR3 is TGTGCCAGCAGCCGAATAGGCCCGAATGAGCAGTTCTTC. The chain links TRBV3-1 to TRBJ2-1, with D unclear. V was cut by 4 bases and J by 7 bases, with 11 bases left in between. The CDR3 covers 13 residues. Per germline, CDR1 LGHDT and CDR2 YNNKEL (reference sequence).

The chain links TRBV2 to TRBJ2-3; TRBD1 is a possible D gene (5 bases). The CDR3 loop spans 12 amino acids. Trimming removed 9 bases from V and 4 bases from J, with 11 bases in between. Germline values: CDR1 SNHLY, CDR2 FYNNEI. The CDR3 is CASSTRADTQYF. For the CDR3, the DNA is TGTGCCAGTAGTACCAGGGCAGATACGCAGTATTTT.

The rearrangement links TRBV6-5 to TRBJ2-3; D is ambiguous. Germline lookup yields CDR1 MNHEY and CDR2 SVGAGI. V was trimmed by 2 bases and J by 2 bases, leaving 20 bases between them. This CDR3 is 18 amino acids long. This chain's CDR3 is CASSYPPQSLEVTDTQYF. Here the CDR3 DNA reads TGTGCCAGCAGTTACCCCCCACAGAGCCTTGAGGTCACAGATACGCAGTATTTT.

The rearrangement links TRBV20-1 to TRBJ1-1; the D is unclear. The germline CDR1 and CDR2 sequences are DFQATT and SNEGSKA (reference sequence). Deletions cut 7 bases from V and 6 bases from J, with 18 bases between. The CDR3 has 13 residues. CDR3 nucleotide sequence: TGCAGTGTTTCGACCGGGGTAGCCGCTGAAGCTTTCTTT. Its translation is CSVSTGVAAEAFF.

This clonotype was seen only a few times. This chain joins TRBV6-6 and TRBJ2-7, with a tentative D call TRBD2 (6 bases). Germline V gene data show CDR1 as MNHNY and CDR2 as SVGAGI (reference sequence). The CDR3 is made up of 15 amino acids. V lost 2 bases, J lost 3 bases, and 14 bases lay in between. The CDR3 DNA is TGTGCCAGCAGTTACGACGCGGGACCCTTCTACGAGCAGTACTTC. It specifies CASSYDAGPFYEQYF.

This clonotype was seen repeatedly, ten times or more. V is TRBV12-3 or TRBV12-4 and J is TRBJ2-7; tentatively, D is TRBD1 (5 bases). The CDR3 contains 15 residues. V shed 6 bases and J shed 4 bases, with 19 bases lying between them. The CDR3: CASSPPGHLVYEQYF. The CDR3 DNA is TGTGCCAGCAGCCCGCCAGGGCATTTGGTATACGAGCAGTACTTC.

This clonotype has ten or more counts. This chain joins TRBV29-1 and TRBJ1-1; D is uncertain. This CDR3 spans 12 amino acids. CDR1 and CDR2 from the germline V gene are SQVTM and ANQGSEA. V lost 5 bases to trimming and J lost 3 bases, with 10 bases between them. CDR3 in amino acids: CSVYSGDTEAFF. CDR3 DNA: TGCAGCGTTTACAGCGGGGACACTGAAGCTTTCTTT.

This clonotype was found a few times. The CDR3 protein is CASSHGLAGGGNEQFF. The CDR3 bases are TGCGCCAGCAGCCATGGACTAGCGGGAGGAGGGAATGAGCAGTTCTTC. This chain joins TRBV4-1 and TRBJ2-1; 14 bases fit TRBD2. V lost 3 bases, J lost 7 bases, and 5 bases stayed unmatched. Germline lookup yields CDR1 MGHRA and CDR2 YSYEKL. CDR3 length: 16 residues.

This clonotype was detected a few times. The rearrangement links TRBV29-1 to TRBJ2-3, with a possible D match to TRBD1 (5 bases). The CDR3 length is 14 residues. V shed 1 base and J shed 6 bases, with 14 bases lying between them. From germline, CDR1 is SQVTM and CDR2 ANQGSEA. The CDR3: CSVEGLRGWDTQYF. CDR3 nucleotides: TGCAGCGTTGAAGGCCTAAGGGGCTGGGATACGCAGTATTTT.

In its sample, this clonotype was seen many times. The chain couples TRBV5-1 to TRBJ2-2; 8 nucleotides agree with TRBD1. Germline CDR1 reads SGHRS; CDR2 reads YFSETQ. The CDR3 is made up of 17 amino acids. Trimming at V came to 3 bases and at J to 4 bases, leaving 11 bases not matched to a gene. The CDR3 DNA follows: TGCGCCAGCAGCTCTGGGACAGGCTGGGCAGGCACCGGGGAGCTGTTTTTT. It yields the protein CASSSGTGWAGTGELFF.

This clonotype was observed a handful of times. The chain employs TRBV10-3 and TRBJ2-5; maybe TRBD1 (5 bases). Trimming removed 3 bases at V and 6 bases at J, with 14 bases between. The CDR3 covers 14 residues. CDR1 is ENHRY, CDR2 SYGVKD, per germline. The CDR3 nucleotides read TGTGCCATCAGTGATGATCAGGGCGGAAAGACCCAGTACTTC. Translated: CAISDDQGGKTQYF.

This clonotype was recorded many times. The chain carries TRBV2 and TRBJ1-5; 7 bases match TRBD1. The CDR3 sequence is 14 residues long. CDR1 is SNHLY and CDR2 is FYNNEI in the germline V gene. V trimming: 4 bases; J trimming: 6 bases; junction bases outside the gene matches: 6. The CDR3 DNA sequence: TGTGCCAGCAGTGGACAGGGAGTTGGTCAGCCCCAGCATTTT. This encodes CASSGQGVGQPQHF. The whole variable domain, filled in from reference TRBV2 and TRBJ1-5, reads EPEVTQTPSHQVTQMGQEVILRCVPISNHLYFYWYRQILGQKVEFLVSFYNNEISEKSEIFDDQFSVERPDGSNFTLKIRSTKLEDSAMYFCASSGQGVGQPQHFGDGTRLSIL.

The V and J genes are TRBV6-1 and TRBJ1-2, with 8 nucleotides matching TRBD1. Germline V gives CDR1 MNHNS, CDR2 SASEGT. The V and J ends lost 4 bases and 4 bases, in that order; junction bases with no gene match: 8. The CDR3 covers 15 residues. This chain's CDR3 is CASSGGTGQIYGYTF. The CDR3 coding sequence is TGTGCCAGCAGTGGGGGGACAGGCCAAATCTATGGCTACACCTTC.

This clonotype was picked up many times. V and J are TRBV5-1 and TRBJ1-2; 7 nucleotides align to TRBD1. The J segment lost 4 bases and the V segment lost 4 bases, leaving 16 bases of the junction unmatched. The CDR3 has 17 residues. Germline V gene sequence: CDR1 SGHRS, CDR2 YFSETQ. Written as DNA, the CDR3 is TGCGCCAGCAGCCCTGGGACAGCTAGCCTAACTGTCTATGGCTACACCTTC. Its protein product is CASSPGTASLTVYGYTF. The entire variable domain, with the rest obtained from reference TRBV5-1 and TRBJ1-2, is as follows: KAGVTQTPRYLIKTRGQQVTLSCSPISGHRSVSWYQQTPGQGLQFLFEYFSETQRNKGNFPGRFSGRQFSNSRSEMNVSTLELGDSALYLCASSPGTASLTVYGYTFGSGTRLTVV.

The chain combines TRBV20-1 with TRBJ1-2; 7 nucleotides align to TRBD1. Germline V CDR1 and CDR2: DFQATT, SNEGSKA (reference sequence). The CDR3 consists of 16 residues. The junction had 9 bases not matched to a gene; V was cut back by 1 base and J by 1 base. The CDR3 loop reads CSARGGGASVNYGYTF. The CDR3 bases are TGCAGTGCTAGAGGAGGGGGCGCCTCAGTTAACTATGGCTACACCTTC.

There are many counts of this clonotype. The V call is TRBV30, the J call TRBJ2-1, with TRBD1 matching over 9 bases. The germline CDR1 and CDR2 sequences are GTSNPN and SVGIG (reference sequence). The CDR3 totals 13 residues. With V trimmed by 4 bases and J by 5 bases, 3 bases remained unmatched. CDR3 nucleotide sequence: TGTGCCTGGAAGGGACAGGGAGACAATGAGCAGTTCTTC. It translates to CAWKGQGDNEQFF.

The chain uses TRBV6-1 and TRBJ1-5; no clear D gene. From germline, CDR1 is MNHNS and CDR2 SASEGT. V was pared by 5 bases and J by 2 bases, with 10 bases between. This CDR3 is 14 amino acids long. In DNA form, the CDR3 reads TGTGCCAGCAGTCCATATCAGGGCAATCAGCCCCAGCATTTT. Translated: CASSPYQGNQPQHF.

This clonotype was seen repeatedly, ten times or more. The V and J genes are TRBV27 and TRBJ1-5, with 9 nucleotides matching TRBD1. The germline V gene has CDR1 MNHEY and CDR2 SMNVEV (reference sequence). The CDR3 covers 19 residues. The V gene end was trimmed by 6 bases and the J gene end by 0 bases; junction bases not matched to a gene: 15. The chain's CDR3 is CASRIRDRETRPSNQPQHF. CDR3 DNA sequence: TGTGCCAGCAGGATCCGGGACAGGGAGACCAGACCTAGCAATCAGCCCCAGCATTTT.

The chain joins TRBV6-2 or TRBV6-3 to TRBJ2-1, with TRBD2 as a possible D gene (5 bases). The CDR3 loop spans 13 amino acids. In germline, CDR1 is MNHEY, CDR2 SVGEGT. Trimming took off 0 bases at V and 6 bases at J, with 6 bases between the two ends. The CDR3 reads CASSYSAGNEQFF. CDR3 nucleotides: TGTGCCAGCAGTTACTCGGCGGGCAATGAGCAGTTCTTC.

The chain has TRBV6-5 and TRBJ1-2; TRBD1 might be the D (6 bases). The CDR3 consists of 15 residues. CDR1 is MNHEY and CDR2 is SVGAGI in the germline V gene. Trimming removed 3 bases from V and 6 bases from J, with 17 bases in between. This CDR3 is CASSYTPTTGHGYTF. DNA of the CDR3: TGTGCCAGCAGTTATACCCCCACGACAGGCCATGGCTACACCTTC.

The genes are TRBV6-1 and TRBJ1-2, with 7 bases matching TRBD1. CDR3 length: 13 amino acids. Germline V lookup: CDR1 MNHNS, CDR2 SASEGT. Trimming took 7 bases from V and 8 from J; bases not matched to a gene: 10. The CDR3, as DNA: TGTGCCAGCACGAACGACAGGGAAAGAGGCTACACCTTC. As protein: CASTNDRERGYTF.

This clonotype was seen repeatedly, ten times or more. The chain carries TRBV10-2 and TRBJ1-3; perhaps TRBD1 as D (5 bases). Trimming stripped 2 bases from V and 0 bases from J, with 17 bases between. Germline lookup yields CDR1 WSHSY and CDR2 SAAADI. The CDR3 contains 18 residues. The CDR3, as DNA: TGCGCCAGCAGTGAGCTGGGGGTGAGGGCGAGCTCTGGAAACACCATATATTTT. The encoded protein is CASSELGVRASSGNTIYF.

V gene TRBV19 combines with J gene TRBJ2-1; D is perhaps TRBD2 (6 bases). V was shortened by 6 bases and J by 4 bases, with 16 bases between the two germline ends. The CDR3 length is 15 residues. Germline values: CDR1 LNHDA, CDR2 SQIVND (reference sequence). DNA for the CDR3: TGTGCCAGTAGGGGGGAGGTGGTCAGGTACAATGAGCAGTTCTTC. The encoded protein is CASRGEVVRYNEQFF.

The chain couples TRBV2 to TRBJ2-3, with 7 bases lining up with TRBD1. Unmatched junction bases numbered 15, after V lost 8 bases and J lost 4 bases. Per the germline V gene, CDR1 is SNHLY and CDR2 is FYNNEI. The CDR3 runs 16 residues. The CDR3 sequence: CASGEETGNSADTQYF. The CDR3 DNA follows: TGTGCCAGCGGGGAAGAGACAGGGAATAGCGCAGATACGCAGTATTTT.

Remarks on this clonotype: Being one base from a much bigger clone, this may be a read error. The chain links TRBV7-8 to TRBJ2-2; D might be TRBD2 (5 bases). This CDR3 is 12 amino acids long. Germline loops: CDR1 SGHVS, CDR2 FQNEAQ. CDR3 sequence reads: CADIRNTGEPFF. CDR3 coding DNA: TGTGCCGACATCAGGAACACCGGGGAGCCGTTTTTT.

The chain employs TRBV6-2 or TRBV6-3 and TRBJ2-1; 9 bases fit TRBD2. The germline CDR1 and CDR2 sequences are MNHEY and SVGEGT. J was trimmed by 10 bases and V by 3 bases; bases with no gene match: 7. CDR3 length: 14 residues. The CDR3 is CASSYISGGGEQFF. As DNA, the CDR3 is TGTGCCAGCAGTTATATTAGCGGGGGTGGGGAGCAGTTCTTC.

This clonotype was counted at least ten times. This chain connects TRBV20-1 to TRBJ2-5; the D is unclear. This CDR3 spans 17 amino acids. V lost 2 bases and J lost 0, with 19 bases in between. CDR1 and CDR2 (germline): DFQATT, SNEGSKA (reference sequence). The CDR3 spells CSARPLQRGSYQETQYF. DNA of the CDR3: TGCAGTGCTAGACCCCTGCAACGCGGCTCCTACCAAGAGACCCAGTACTTC.

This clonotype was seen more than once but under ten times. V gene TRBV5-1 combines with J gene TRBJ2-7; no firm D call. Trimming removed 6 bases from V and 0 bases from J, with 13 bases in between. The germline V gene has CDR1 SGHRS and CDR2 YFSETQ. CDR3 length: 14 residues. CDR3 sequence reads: CASTPFGSSYEQYF. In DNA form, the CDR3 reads TGCGCCAGCACCCCTTTTGGAAGCTCCTACGAGCAGTACTTC.

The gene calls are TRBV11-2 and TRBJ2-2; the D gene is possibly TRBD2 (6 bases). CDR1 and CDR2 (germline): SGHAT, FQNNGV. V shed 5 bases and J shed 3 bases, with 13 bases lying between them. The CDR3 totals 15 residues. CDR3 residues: CASSHRGGDTGELFF. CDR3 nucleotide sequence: TGTGCCAGCAGCCATCGGGGCGGGGACACCGGGGAGCTGTTTTTT.

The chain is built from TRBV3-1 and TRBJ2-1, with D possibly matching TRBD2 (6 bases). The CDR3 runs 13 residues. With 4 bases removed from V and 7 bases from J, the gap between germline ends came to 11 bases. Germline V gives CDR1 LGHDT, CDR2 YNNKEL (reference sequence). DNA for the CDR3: TGTGCCAGCAGCCCCCGGGACTGGAATGAGCAGTTCTTC. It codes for CASSPRDWNEQFF.